This T cell receptor (beta chain) was sequenced for a study of blood T cells in healthy people across ages. Points from the study as a whole: Older age went with lower TCR beta diversity per million T cells, in a roughly linear way.

This CDR3 contains 13 residues. Germline V gene sequence: CDR1 ENHRY, CDR2 SYGVKD. V trimming: 6 bases; J trimming: 5 bases; junction bases outside the gene matches: 3. PCR was performed a second time for about 7 to 11 cycles using a sample-barcoded 5' primer and a J-beta primer mix. A minimum of 2.5 million CDR3-containing paired-end reads was obtained for each sample. From the 5' RACE reads, TCRdb called clonotypes with MiXCR, one entry per CDR3 protein. The table has 910,000 or so distinct CDR3 sequences, roughly 51% seen once. This clonotype was found a few times. Its antigen is currently unknown. The receptor's source is a woman in her fifties or sixties in good health. V and J are TRBV10-3 and TRBJ1-5, with 8 bases matching TRBD1. The sequenced material came from blood. CDR3 sequence (DNA): TGTGCCATCAGAGCGACAGGGGATCAGCCCCAGCATTTT. This gives the protein CAIRATGDQPQHF.